This entry is about one T cell receptor beta chain. The antigen remains undetermined. The data were taken from a study of healthy donors' naive CD4 and CD8 T cells. Across the whole study: Three donor age groups were sampled: 20-25, 40-50 and 60-70 years; half female. Overall study results and limits: Bias from naive T cell homeostatic proliferation was not addressed. Bulk sequencing left alpha and beta chains unpaired.

CDR1 is LNHNV and CDR2 is YYDKDF in the germline V gene (reference sequence). V gave up 6 bases and J gave up 0 bases; unmatched junction bases: 5. There are 14 residues in the CDR3. TCR libraries were built from approximately 520 ng of total RNA by linear amplification. Original methodology: From a handful of healthy donors, 78,498 rearranged TCR alpha transcripts were sequenced. TCRdb re-derived calls from the reads in MiXCR, one entry per CDR3 protein. The V and J calls shown here were made by TCRdb, not taken from the authors' results. The data hold 180,000 or so distinct CDR3 sequences, with 74% observed a single time.

Sequencing was carried out using naive CD4+ and CD8+ T cells sorted from blood, pooled from several donors. The rearrangement joins TRBV15 to TRBJ2-7; TRBD1 matches 7 bases. This sequence originates from a pool of human donors in good health; the sample pools cells from several healthy donors. The CDR3 region is CATRDTGVSYEQYF. The CDR3, as DNA: TGTGCCACCAGGGATACAGGGGTCTCCTACGAGCAGTACTTC.